The source of this TCR beta chain is a study of PD-L1 blockade in urothelial cancer. Study-wide context: Each patient had 0 to 3 earlier chemotherapy regimens.

Study-wide findings and caveats: Durable-benefit patients had greater expansion of tumor-associated blood clones at 3 weeks.

On this clone itself: No antigen is known for it.

Sequenced by immunoSEQ multiplex PCR; TCRdb stores in-frame clones only, minus some. The repertoire holds about 71,000 clones, with less than 90% as singletons. Locally advanced or metastatic urothelial carcinoma was present in patients. Each patient contributed between 1 and 8 total time points of blood mononuclear cells, pretreatment and during treatment. There are 15 residues in the CDR3. V shed 7 bases, J shed 9 bases, and the junction held 10 bases outside the gene matches. CDR1 and CDR2 (germline): LNHDA, SQIVND (reference sequence). This TCR was sampled from a man in his sixties with urothelial cancer. The V and J genes are TRBV19 and TRBJ1-6, with 9 positions matching TRBD1. The specimen comprised PBMCs, sampled around atezolizumab (anti-PD-L1) treatment. As DNA, the CDR3 is TGTGCCAGTAACCCAGTGACAGGGGGAACTTCACCCCTCCACTTT. Protein: CASNPVTGGTSPLHF.